The 26 T cell receptor beta chains below all came from one sample that was sequenced in a study of T cells in Graves' hyperthyroidism and ophthalmopathy. TCR beta CDR3 sequences were amplified from RNA transcripts. The HTBI set primed first-round TCR CDR3 RT-PCR. TCRdb ran MiXCR on the multiplex PCR reads and lists one entry per CDR3 protein. The sample records roughly 630,000 distinct CDR3 sequences, around 16% being singletons. The sample comprised blood. The origin of the receptors is a woman in her thirties with Graves' hyperthyroidism.

The J gene is TRBJ2-2, the V gene TRBV12-3 or TRBV12-4; no reliable D call. The CDR3 consists of 12 residues. Trimming pared 3 bases from V and 6 bases from J, leaving 5 bases between. Here the CDR3 DNA reads TGTGCCAGCAGTTTCAACGCCGGGGAGCTGTTTTTT. Its protein is CASSFNAGELFF.

This clonotype was detected many times. The CDR3 here is CASLVGDTQYF. CDR3 sequence (DNA): TGTGCCAGCCTAGTGGGGGATACGCAGTATTTT. The gene calls are TRBV11-2 and TRBJ2-3; no clear D gene. CDR3 length equals 11 residues. Trimming shortened V by 8 bases and J by 6 bases, and 9 bases separated the two germline ends. Germline CDR1 SGHAT, CDR2 FQNNGV.

At least ten counts were recorded for this clonotype. For the CDR3, the DNA is TGTGCCAGCAGTATACAGGGAGATGAACAGCCCCAGCATTTT. It specifies CASSIQGDEQPQHF. This chain links TRBV28 with TRBJ1-5, with D maybe TRBD1 (6 bases). Germline V gene data show CDR1 as MDHEN and CDR2 as SYDVKM. Trimming took off 5 bases at V and 7 bases at J, with 15 bases between the two ends. The CDR3 covers 14 residues.

This clonotype was picked up a small number of times. The chain recombines TRBV4-3 with TRBJ2-7; maybe TRBD1 (8 bases). This CDR3 contains 13 residues. V lost 4 bases and J 9 bases, leaving 16 bases between the germline ends. CDR1 is LGHNA and CDR2 is YSLEER in the germline V gene. Here the CDR3 DNA reads TGCGCCAGCAGCCTACACAGGGGGGGTGGGCAGTACTTC. It is translated as CASSLHRGGGQYF.

This clonotype was counted at least ten times. The chain has TRBV20-1 and TRBJ2-7, with D maybe TRBD2 (6 bases). The CDR3 runs 13 residues. Germline V gene sequence: CDR1 DFQATT, CDR2 SNEGSKA (reference sequence). Trimming stripped 4 bases from V and 4 bases from J, with 14 bases between. CDR3 sequence: CSAILGGLYEQYF. The CDR3 nucleotides read TGCAGTGCTATCCTCGGGGGTCTTTACGAGCAGTACTTC.

This clonotype was picked up many times. The CDR3 nucleotides are TGCGCCAGCAGCTTGGTAACGGACAGGGTGAACACTGAAGCTTTCTTT. As protein: CASSLVTDRVNTEAFF. V is TRBV5-1 and J is TRBJ1-1; 8 nucleotides agree with TRBD1. This CDR3 region has 16 residues. Per germline, CDR1 SGHRS and CDR2 YFSETQ. Trimming cost V 0 bases and J 0 bases; bases outside gene matches: 4.

This clonotype was detected ten times or more. V usage is TRBV6-1 and J usage is TRBJ1-1; no clear D. V lost 7 bases and J lost 0, with 15 bases in between. Germline assignment: CDR1 MNHNS and CDR2 SASEGT. The CDR3 loop spans 15 amino acids. DNA for the CDR3: TGTGCCAGCATTTTTGGCCGTTTGATGAACACTGAAGCTTTCTTT. Protein product: CASIFGRLMNTEAFF.

This clonotype occurred many times. This chain connects TRBV2 to TRBJ2-7; 8 positions match TRBD2. V lost 7 bases to trimming and J lost 3 bases; unmatched junction nucleotides: 14. The V gene's germline CDR1 is SNHLY and CDR2 FYNNEI. CDR3 length: 16 amino acids. As DNA, the CDR3 is TGTGCCAGCACTTACTCGACTAGCGACCTGTTCTACGAGCAGTACTTC. As protein: CASTYSTSDLFYEQYF. The full variable domain, completed using reference TRBV2 and TRBJ2-7, is EPEVTQTPSHQVTQMGQEVILRCVPISNHLYFYWYRQILGQKVEFLVSFYNNEISEKSEIFDDQFSVERPDGSNFTLKIRSTKLEDSAMYFCASTYSTSDLFYEQYFGPGTRLTVT.

CDR3 DNA: TGTGCCAGCAGCGCCCTGGGGGCGGGCTCCACAGATACGCAGTATTTT. This codes for CASSALGAGSTDTQYF. The J gene is TRBJ2-3, the V gene TRBV9; weak D call: TRBD1 (6 bases). Trimming removed 3 bases from V and 2 bases from J, with 16 bases in between. CDR3 length: 16 residues. Germline loops: CDR1 SGDLS, CDR2 YYNGEE.

This clonotype was found a few times. The chain's CDR3 is CASSRRELYEQYF. CDR3 bases: TGTGCCAGCAGTCGCAGAGAACTCTACGAGCAGTACTTC. This chain uses TRBV27 with TRBJ2-7; no definite D call. Germline loops: CDR1 MNHEY, CDR2 SMNVEV (reference sequence). Trimming pared 5 bases from V and 3 bases from J, leaving 11 bases between. CDR3 length: 13 residues.

The chain joins TRBV7-3 to TRBJ1-6; maybe TRBD1 (5 bases). Looked up from germline, CDR1 is SGHTA and CDR2 is FQGTGA. The ends were cut back, 3 bases at V and 5 bases at J, with 8 bases in the middle. This CDR3 is built from 14 residues. For the CDR3, the DNA is TGTGCCAGCAGCTTTTCAGGGAATAATTCACCCCTCCACTTT. This translates into CASSFSGNNSPLHF. Variable domain in full (rest from reference TRBV7-3 and TRBJ1-6): GAGVSQTPSNKVTEKGKYVELRCDPISGHTALYWYRQSLGQGPEFLIYFQGTGAADDSGLPNDRFFAVRPEGSVSTLKIQRTERGDSAVYLCASSFSGNNSPLHFGNGTRLTVT.

The V gene is TRBV24-1, the J gene TRBJ1-5, with D possibly TRBD1 on 5 matching bases. With 5 bases removed from V and 0 bases from J, the gap between germline ends came to 7 bases. CDR3 length: 14 amino acids. Germline V lookup: CDR1 KGHDR, CDR2 SFDVKD. Here the CDR3 reads CATSGQFSNQPQHF. DNA for the CDR3: TGTGCCACCAGTGGACAGTTTAGCAATCAGCCCCAGCATTTT.

CDR3 coding DNA: TGTGCCAGCAGTTACCTCAACGACAATGAGCAGTTCTTC. Translated: CASSYLNDNEQFF. V is TRBV6-2 or TRBV6-3 and J is TRBJ2-1; no reliable D call. This CDR3 is built from 13 residues. Germline CDR1 reads MNHEY; CDR2 reads SVGEGT. V lost 2 bases, J lost 5 bases, and 7 bases lay in between.

In this sample, this clonotype turned up many times. The rearrangement links TRBV3-1 to TRBJ2-1; weak D call: TRBD1 (5 bases). Trimming shortened V by 3 bases and J by 10 bases, and 16 bases separated the two germline ends. CDR3 length: 14 residues. CDR1 and CDR2 from the germline V gene are LGHDT and YNNKEL (reference sequence). The CDR3 here is CASSHLTGLREQFF. CDR3 DNA: TGTGCCAGCAGCCATTTAACAGGCCTAAGGGAGCAGTTCTTC.

This clonotype was observed a handful of times. The chain employs TRBV20-1 and TRBJ2-1; 7 bases line up with TRBD2. The CDR3 spans 13 residues. V shed 5 bases, J shed 3 bases, and the junction held 4 bases outside the gene matches. Germline loops: CDR1 DFQATT, CDR2 SNEGSKA (reference sequence). For the CDR3, the DNA is TGCAGTGCTCTTAAGCGGGGCTACAATGAGCAGTTCTTC. Translating it yields CSALKRGYNEQFF.

The table lists this clonotype with a few counts. The rearrangement joins TRBV19 to TRBJ2-5; tentative D call: TRBD1 (6 bases). V dropped 5 bases and J dropped 2 bases, with 21 bases sitting between them. The CDR3 loop spans 17 amino acids. Germline CDR1 is LNHDA and CDR2 is SQIVND (reference sequence). The CDR3, as DNA: TGTGCCAGTAGTTCCCCCGGCATACAGGGTCCGCAAGAGACCCAGTACTTC. Amino acid sequence: CASSSPGIQGPQETQYF.

The table lists this clonotype with many counts. The V gene is TRBV20-1, the J gene TRBJ2-1; 9 bases fit TRBD2. The junction had 9 bases not matched to a gene; V was cut back by 6 bases and J by 0 bases. The CDR3 length is 16 residues. The V gene's germline CDR1 is DFQATT and CDR2 SNEGSKA (reference sequence). The CDR3 here is CSARLAETSSYNEQFF. DNA of the CDR3: TGCAGTGCAAGACTAGCGGAGACGAGCTCCTACAATGAGCAGTTCTTC.

The J gene is TRBJ1-5, the V gene TRBV4-1; 8 positions match TRBD1. CDR1 is MGHRA and CDR2 is YSYEKL in the germline V gene. Unmatched junction bases numbered 6, after V lost 5 bases and J lost 6 bases. The CDR3 has 14 residues. The CDR3 reads CASSARTGTQPQHF. The CDR3 DNA reads as TGCGCCAGCAGCGCCCGGACAGGGACTCAGCCCCAGCATTTT.

This clonotype was counted between two and nine times. The rearrangement joins TRBV18 to TRBJ2-2; D is perhaps TRBD1 or TRBD2 (6 bases each). The V end was cut by 5 bases, the J end by 7 bases, with 17 bases between. CDR1 is KGHSH and CDR2 is LQKENI in the germline V gene. The CDR3 is 15 residues long. The CDR3 nucleotides are TGTGCCAGCTCATCTCGTGGGGGGCGCGACGGGGAGCTGTTTTTT. It translates to CASSSRGGRDGELFF.

Details on this clonotype: One end of the junction is discordant with germline, which a read error may explain. For the CDR3, the DNA is TGTGCCGGCAGTTTAGCGGGAGGGCCCCTGAGTGAGCAGTTCTTC. Its protein is CAGSLAGGPLSEQFF. The chain joins TRBV6-5 to TRBJ2-1; 11 bases are a match to TRBD2. The CDR3 extends over 15 amino acids. Germline V lookup: CDR1 MNHEY, CDR2 SVGAGI.

This clonotype was found many times. The rearrangement joins TRBV27 to TRBJ2-3; either TRBD1 or TRBD2 may supply D (7 bases each). Between the trimmed V and J ends, which lost 2 bases and 3 bases, there was a span of 18 bases. The CDR3 runs to 17 residues. Germline V gene data show CDR1 as MNHEY and CDR2 as SMNVEV (reference sequence). The CDR3 is CASSLLQTGRGTDTQYF. In DNA form, the CDR3 reads TGTGCCAGCAGTTTACTTCAGACAGGGAGGGGGACAGATACGCAGTATTTT.

As for this clonotype: One junction end does not reproduce the germline sequence, and a read error may be involved. The chain is built from TRBV7-3 and TRBJ2-1; D is undetermined. The CDR3 is 16 residues long. Germline lookup yields CDR1 SGHTA and CDR2 FQGTGA. The CDR3 DNA sequence: TGTGCCGGCAGCCCGATACAGAGTAACTCCTACAATGAGCAGTTCTTC. It encodes CAGSPIQSNSYNEQFF. The whole variable domain, remainder taken from reference TRBV7-3 and TRBJ2-1, is GAGVSQTPSNKVTEKGKYVELRCDPISGHTALYWYRQSLGQGPEFLIYFQGTGAADDSGLPNDRFFAVRPEGSVSTLKIQRTERGDSAVYLCAGSPIQSNSYNEQFFGPGTRLTVL.

This clonotype has ten or more counts. The V call is TRBV28, the J call TRBJ1-5; 7 positions agree with TRBD1. The germline V gene has CDR1 MDHEN and CDR2 SYDVKM. This CDR3 spans 14 amino acids. The V segment lost 2 bases and the J segment 6 bases; nucleotides outside the gene matches: 4. CDR3 in amino acids: CASSLLGGGQPQHF. DNA of the CDR3: TGTGCCAGCAGTTTACTAGGGGGCGGTCAGCCCCAGCATTTT.

This clonotype was counted between two and nine times. This chain uses TRBV7-8 with TRBJ2-7, with 11 bases that match TRBD2. Germline CDR1 is SGHVS and CDR2 is FQNEAQ. With V trimmed by 5 bases and J by 4 bases, 22 bases remained unmatched. The CDR3 consists of 20 residues. The CDR3 coding sequence is TGTGCCAGCAGCCCAATGGCGGTAGCGGGAGGGCCCACCAATAAATACGAGCAGTACTTC. Amino acid sequence: CASSPMAVAGGPTNKYEQYF.

V and J are TRBV6-5 and TRBJ2-4, with 9 bases aligning to TRBD1. The CDR3 has 16 residues. Germline values: CDR1 MNHEY, CDR2 SVGAGI. Trimming at V came to 1 base and at J to 7 bases, leaving 8 bases not matched to a gene. Written as DNA, the CDR3 is TGTGCCAGCAGTTACTGGGACGGGGACAGGGAGAACATTCAGTACTTC. It is translated as CASSYWDGDRENIQYF.

This clonotype was counted only a few times. The chain couples TRBV6-6 to TRBJ1-2; D is perhaps TRBD1 (5 bases). The ends were cut back, 2 bases at V and 8 bases at J, with 12 bases in the middle. Germline V gene data show CDR1 as MNHNY and CDR2 as SVGAGI (reference sequence). This CDR3 contains 13 residues. The CDR3 region has the DNA TGTGCCAGCAGTTACGGCCGCAGGGACGGCTACACCTTC. Protein product: CASSYGRRDGYTF.